This T cell receptor beta chain was identified in a study of T cell repertoires in ileal Crohn's disease. V gave up 1 base and J gave up 13 bases, with 13 bases separating them. Germline V gene lookup returns CDR1 MNHEY and CDR2 SVGAGI. The CDR3 covers 13 residues. Only in-frame clones appear in the TCRdb table, and some are missing; sequencing was by immunoSEQ multiplex PCR. The table shows more than 2,500 clones, with around 70% occurring only once. Noted time point: neoterminal ileum biopsy at postoperative endoscopy, about 6 months after surgery. The sample was ileal tissue. The V call is TRBV6-5, the J call TRBJ2-2; D might be TRBD2 (6 bases). This TCR came from an adult with Crohn's disease. The CDR3 DNA reads as TGTGCCAGCAGTTACTTCACCGGGGGTGGGCTGTTTTTT. This sequence encodes CASSYFTGGGLFF.